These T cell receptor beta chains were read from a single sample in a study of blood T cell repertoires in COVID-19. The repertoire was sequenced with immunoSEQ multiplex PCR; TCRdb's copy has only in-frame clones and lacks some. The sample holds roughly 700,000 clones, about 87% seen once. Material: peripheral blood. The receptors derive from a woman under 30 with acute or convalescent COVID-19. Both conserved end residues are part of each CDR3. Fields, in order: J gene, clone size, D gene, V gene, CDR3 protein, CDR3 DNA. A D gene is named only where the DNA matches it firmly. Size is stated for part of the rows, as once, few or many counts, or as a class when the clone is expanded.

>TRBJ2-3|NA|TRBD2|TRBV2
CASSEAELAGGRDTQYF
TGTGCCAGCAGTGAAGCGGAACTAGCGGGGGGGCGTGATACGCAGTATTTT
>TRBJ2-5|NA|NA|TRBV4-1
CASSHSLLRGVEAETQYF
TGCGCCAGCAGCCATTCGCTGTTGCGGGGAGTCGAGGCAGAGACCCAGTACTTC
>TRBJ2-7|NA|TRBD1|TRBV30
CAWNRDRRLEQYF
TGTGCCTGGAACAGGGACAGGCGGCTCGAGCAGTACTTC
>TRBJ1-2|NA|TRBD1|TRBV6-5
CASSFKLRQGSGYTF
TGTGCCAGCAGTTTCAAGTTAAGACAGGGGTCTGGCTACACCTTC
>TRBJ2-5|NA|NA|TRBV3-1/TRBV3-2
CASSHLSPTGVETQYF
TGTGCCAGCAGCCATTTAAGCCCCACTGGAGTGGAGACCCAGTACTTC
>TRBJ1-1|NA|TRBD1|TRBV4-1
CASSPRQGSNTEAFF
TGCGCCAGCAGCCCTCGACAGGGGTCGAACACTGAAGCTTTCTTT
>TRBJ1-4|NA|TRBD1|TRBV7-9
CASSLGQGAHATNEKLFF
TGTGCCAGCAGCTTAGGGCAGGGGGCACATGCAACTAATGAAAAACTGTTTTTT
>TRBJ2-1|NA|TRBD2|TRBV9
CASSLAGYYNEQFF
TGTGCCAGCAGTCTAGCGGGGTACTACAATGAGCAGTTCTTC
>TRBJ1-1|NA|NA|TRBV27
CASSLSPGVENTEAFF
TGTGCCAGCAGTTTATCGCCAGGGGTGGAAAACACTGAAGCTTTCTTT
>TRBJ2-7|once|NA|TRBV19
CASSPGRGTFYEQYF
TGTGCCAGTAGTCCCGGCAGGGGAACCTTCTACGAGCAGTACTTC
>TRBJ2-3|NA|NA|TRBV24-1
CATSDGSGLYTQYF
TGTGCCACCAGTGATGGGTCAGGTCTATATACGCAGTATTTT
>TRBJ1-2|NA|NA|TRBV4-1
CASSQVQGGLGGYTF
TGCGCCAGCAGCCAAGTCCAGGGAGGGTTGGGTGGCTACACCTTC
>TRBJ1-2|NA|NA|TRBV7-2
CASSLVSGYGYTF
TGTGCCAGCAGCTTAGTATCGGGGTATGGCTACACCTTC
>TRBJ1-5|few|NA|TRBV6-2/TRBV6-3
CASSYEDSYQPQHF
TGTGCCAGCAGTTACGAAGACAGCTATCAGCCCCAGCATTTT
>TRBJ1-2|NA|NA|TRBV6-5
CASRSREAYGYTF
TGTGCCAGCAGATCCCGGGAGGCCTATGGCTACACCTTC
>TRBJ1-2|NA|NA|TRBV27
CASSLGSNYGYTF
TGTGCCAGCAGTTTGGGCAGTAACTATGGCTACACCTTC
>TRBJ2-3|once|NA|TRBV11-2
CASSLVYRYTDTQYF
TGTGCCAGCAGCTTAGTCTACAGGTACACAGATACGCAGTATTTT
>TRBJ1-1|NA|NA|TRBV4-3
CASSQVRYWRGGGEAFF
TGCGCCAGCAGCCAAGTCCGGTATTGGAGGGGGGGCGGAGAAGCTTTCTTT
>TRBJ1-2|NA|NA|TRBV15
CATSRDRGNYGYTF
TGTGCCACCAGCAGAGATCGAGGAAACTATGGCTACACCTTC
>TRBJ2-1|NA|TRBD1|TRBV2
CASRRDRGYNEQFF
TGTGCCAGCCGTAGGGACAGGGGCTACAATGAGCAGTTCTTC
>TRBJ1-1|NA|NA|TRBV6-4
CASSDSIAIQNTEAFF
TGTGCCAGCAGTGACTCGATAGCAATTCAAAACACTGAAGCTTTCTTT
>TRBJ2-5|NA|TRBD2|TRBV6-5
CASSKRTSPLETQYF
TGTGCCAGCAGTAAAAGGACTAGCCCCCTAGAGACCCAGTACTTC
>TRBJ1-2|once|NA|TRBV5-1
CASSVTGSEGYGYTF
TGCGCCAGCAGCGTCACAGGGTCCGAGGGGTATGGCTACACCTTC
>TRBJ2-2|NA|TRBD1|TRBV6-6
CASSAADRGRVGELFF
TGTGCCAGCAGTGCTGCTGACAGGGGAAGAGTGGGCGAGCTGTTTTTT
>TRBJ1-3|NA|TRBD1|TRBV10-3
CAIALGTGEYSGNTIYF
TGTGCCATCGCGCTTGGGACAGGTGAATACTCTGGAAACACCATATATTTT
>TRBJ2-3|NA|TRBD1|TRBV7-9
CASSPGQGGGDTQYF
TGTGCCAGCAGCCCAGGACAGGGAGGTGGAGATACGCAGTATTTT
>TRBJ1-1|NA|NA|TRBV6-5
CASSLSATGTEAFF
TGTGCCAGCAGTCTCTCCGCTACGGGTACTGAAGCTTTCTTT
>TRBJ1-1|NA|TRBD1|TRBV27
CASSFRGGEGGTEAFF
TGTGCCAGCAGTTTTCGAGGGGGCGAGGGAGGCACTGAAGCTTTCTTT
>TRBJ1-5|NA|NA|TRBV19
CASSSRGQSALSNQPQHF
TGTGCCAGTAGTTCCCGTGGACAGTCGGCACTAAGCAATCAGCCCCAGCATTTT
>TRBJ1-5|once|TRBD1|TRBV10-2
CASSPGQGMHQPQHF
TGCGCCAGCAGCCCGGGACAGGGGATGCATCAGCCCCAGCATTTT
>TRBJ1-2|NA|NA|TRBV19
CASSIFLAPGSYGYTF
TGTGCCAGTAGTATTTTCCTGGCCCCGGGGAGCTATGGCTACACCTTC